The T cell receptor (beta chain) described here comes from a study of OX40 agonist ivuxolimab in advanced cancers. Findings and limits, study-wide: Doses of 0.1 to 3.0 mg/kg were accompanied by clonal expansion of CD4+ and CD8+ blood T cells by week 6.

The protocol was immunoSEQ multiplex PCR, while the TCRdb copy is restricted to in-frame clones and leaves out a portion. The sample consists of roughly 60,000 clones, around 93% of them appearing once. Concerning this clone itself: The antigen remains undetermined.

V shed 4 bases, J shed 0 bases, and the junction held 6 bases outside the gene matches. The germline V gene encodes CDR1 SGHDT and CDR2 YYEEEE. The CDR3 has 15 residues. The chain couples TRBV5-6 to TRBJ2-7; TRBD1 matches at 8 bases. The input for sequencing was CD4+ or CD8+ T cells sorted from blood, taken in a trial of the OX40 agonist ivuxolimab. This TCR derives from an adult with an advanced solid tumor such as melanoma, head and neck, liver or kidney cancer. Here the CDR3 DNA reads TGTGCCAGCAGCAGAAAGGACAGGGCCTCCTACGAGCAGTACTTC. Its protein product is CASSRKDRASYEQYF. The whole variable domain, filled in from reference TRBV5-6 and TRBJ2-7, reads DAGVTQSPTHLIKTRGQQVTLRCSPKSGHDTVSWYQQALGQGPQFIFQYYEEEERQRGNFPDRFSGHQFPNYSSELNVNALLLGDSALYLCASSRKDRASYEQYFGPGTRLTVT.